These 17 T cell receptor beta chains originate from one sample sequenced in a study of shared clonotypes between healthy human individuals. Data came from immunoSEQ multiplex PCR; TCRdb stores just in-frame clones and leaves some out. The repertoire holds millions of clones, with 90% to 95% as singletons. What was sequenced was naive CD4+ T cells sorted from blood. Subset reported: CD45RA+ positively selected. These receptors all come from a man younger than 30 in good health.

V usage is TRBV5-1 and J usage is TRBJ2-1; D unclear. CDR1 and CDR2 (germline): SGHRS, YFSETQ. CDR3 length equals 12 residues. Trimming took 1 base from V and 9 from J, leaving 8 bases between them. The CDR3 sequence: CASSLFGGEQFF. The CDR3 DNA sequence: TGCGCCAGCAGCTTGTTCGGCGGTGAGCAGTTCTTC.

This chain connects TRBV28 to TRBJ1-1; D is unresolved. The CDR3 totals 12 residues. Germline CDR1 MDHEN, CDR2 SYDVKM. V was shortened by 7 bases and J by 0 bases, with 6 bases between the two germline ends. The CDR3 loop is CASNSMNTEAFF. Written as DNA, the CDR3 is TGTGCCAGCAATTCGATGAACACTGAAGCTTTCTTT.

About this clone itself: This same CDR3 is encoded by further DNA sequences in the sample. The J gene is TRBJ1-1, the V gene TRBV5-1; 8 nucleotides align to TRBD1. Unmatched junction bases numbered 8, after V lost 3 bases and J lost 4 bases. The CDR3 sequence is 15 residues long. Germline lookup yields CDR1 SGHRS and CDR2 YFSETQ. The DNA of the CDR3 is TGCGCCAGCAGCTCCGGACAGGGTGGGCGCACTGAAGCTTTCTTT. Translation gives CASSSGQGGRTEAFF.

The V call is TRBV10-3, the J call TRBJ2-2, with 7 bases fitting TRBD2. The CDR3 is 15 residues long. The germline gives CDR1 ENHRY, CDR2 SYGVKD. The V and J ends lost 5 bases and 4 bases, in that order; junction bases with no gene match: 7. CDR3 protein: CAISFTSGATGELFF. CDR3 DNA sequence: TGTGCCATCAGTTTTACCAGCGGGGCCACCGGGGAGCTGTTTTTT.

This sequence joins TRBV7-3 and TRBJ2-3, with TRBD2 identical over 7 bases. V gave up 1 base and J gave up 1 base; unmatched junction bases: 5. Germline V lookup: CDR1 SGHTA, CDR2 FQGTGA. The CDR3 extends over 16 amino acids. CDR3 DNA sequence: TGTGCCAGCAGCTTAAAAGTGGCGGGGGGCACAGATACGCAGTATTTT. Encoded protein: CASSLKVAGGTDTQYF. Together with reference TRBV7-3 and TRBJ2-3, the CDR3 gives the full variable domain: GAGVSQTPSNKVTEKGKYVELRCDPISGHTALYWYRQSLGQGPEFLIYFQGTGAADDSGLPNDRFFAVRPEGSVSTLKIQRTERGDSAVYLCASSLKVAGGTDTQYFGPGTRLTVL.

The V gene is TRBV9, the J gene TRBJ2-5; 13 bases agree with TRBD2. This CDR3 comprises 16 residues. After removal of 4 bases from V and 2 bases from J, the junction contained 5 bases not matched to a gene. The germline V gene has CDR1 SGDLS and CDR2 YYNGEE. Here the CDR3 reads CASSPKGLAGQETQYF. In DNA, the CDR3 is TGTGCCAGCAGCCCCAAGGGACTAGCGGGGCAAGAGACCCAGTACTTC.

The rearrangement uses TRBV15 and TRBJ2-5; D not certain. The V and J ends lost 1 base and 0 bases respectively, with 6 bases between them. CDR1 and CDR2 (germline): LNHNV, YYDKDF (reference sequence). CDR3 length equals 14 residues. The chain's CDR3 is CATSRGRYQETQYF. As DNA, the CDR3 is TGTGCCACCAGCAGAGGACGGTACCAAGAGACCCAGTACTTC. The whole variable domain, filled in from reference TRBV15 and TRBJ2-5, reads DAMVIQNPRYQVTQFGKPVTLSCSQTLNHNVMYWYQQKSSQAPKLLFHYYDKDFNNEADTPDNFQSRRPNTSFCFLDIRSPGLGDTAMYLCATSRGRYQETQYFGPGTRLLVL.

This clone was seen once. This chain joins TRBV19 and TRBJ1-1, with D maybe TRBD1 (5 bases). CDR1 and CDR2 (germline): LNHDA, SQIVND (reference sequence). The CDR3 length is 14 residues. Trimming cost V 8 bases and J 0 bases, with 13 bases left between them. The CDR3 DNA follows: TGTGCCAGTCTCAGAGAGGGGCTGAACACTGAAGCTTTCTTT. It is translated as CASLREGLNTEAFF.

The J gene is TRBJ1-1, the V gene TRBV28; TRBD1 matches 8 bases. CDR3 length equals 15 residues. After removal of 4 bases from V and 0 bases from J, the junction contained 4 bases not matched to a gene. The germline gives CDR1 MDHEN, CDR2 SYDVKM. The CDR3 sequence is CASSSQGAMNTEAFF. The CDR3 DNA sequence: TGTGCCAGCAGTTCTCAGGGGGCCATGAACACTGAAGCTTTCTTT. The full variable domain, with the rest looked up from reference TRBV28 and TRBJ1-1, is DVKVTQSSRYLVKRTGEKVFLECVQDMDHENMFWYRQDPGLGLRLIYFSYDVKMKEKGDIPEGYSVSREKKERFSLILESASTNQTSMYLCASSSQGAMNTEAFFGQGTRLTVV.

In the case of this clone: This may be a read error, as it is one base from a much larger clone. In DNA, the CDR3 is TGTGCCTGGAGCCACCAGGACAGGGGAATGGGGACTGAAGCTTTCTTT. Its translation: CAWSHQDRGMGTEAFF. The V call is TRBV30, the J call TRBJ1-1; 9 bases fit TRBD1. The ends lost 3 bases at V and 5 bases at J; junction bases unmatched: 13. Germline CDR1 is GTSNPN and CDR2 is SVGIG (reference sequence). This CDR3 spans 16 amino acids.

A note on this clone: A much larger clone lies a single base off, so this may be a read error. Other DNA sequences in the sample encode the same CDR3. The chain uses TRBV7-8 and TRBJ1-1, with D hard to call. Between the trimmed V and J ends, which lost 0 bases and 1 base, there was a span of 3 bases. Germline lookup yields CDR1 SGHVS and CDR2 FQNEAQ. CDR3 length equals 13 residues. DNA for the CDR3: TGTGCCAGCAGCTTAGCCAGGAACACTGAAGCTTTCTTT. This encodes CASSLARNTEAFF.

Only one count was recorded for this clone. The DNA of the CDR3 is TGTGCCAGCAGCTTAGGGCAGGGGGACGGTGAGACCCAGTACTTC. As protein: CASSLGQGDGETQYF. The chain recombines TRBV7-9 with TRBJ2-5; 7 bases are a match to TRBD1. Germline-derived CDR1 and CDR2 are SEHNR and FQNEAQ (reference sequence). The CDR3 spans 15 residues. V shed 1 base, J shed 5 bases, and the junction held 7 bases outside the gene matches.

The chain's CDR3 is CASSLDGLAGTQYF. In nucleotides, the CDR3 is TGCGCCAGCAGCTTGGATGGACTAGCGGGGACGCAGTATTTT. The chain joins TRBV5-1 to TRBJ2-3; 12 nucleotides match TRBD2. Germline trimming cut 0 bases from V and 9 bases from J; bases unmatched to any gene: 2. Per the germline V gene, CDR1 is SGHRS and CDR2 is YFSETQ. The length of the CDR3 is 14 residues.

The CDR3 sequence is CASSLVQLNTEAFF. The CDR3 DNA follows: TGTGCCAGCAGCTTGGTACAGCTGAACACTGAAGCTTTCTTT. The chain carries TRBV5-8 and TRBJ1-1; no firm D call. The V end lost 0 bases, the J end lost 0 bases, and 6 bases lay between the germline ends. CDR3 size: 14 residues. CDR1 SGHTS and CDR2 YDEGEE come from the germline V gene. Full variable domain (rest looked up from reference TRBV5-8 and TRBJ1-1): EAGVTQSPTHLIKTRGQQATLRCSPISGHTSVYWYQQALGLGLQFLLWYDEGEERNRGNFPPRFSGRQFPNYSSELNVNALELEDSALYLCASSLVQLNTEAFFGQGTRLTVV.

The rearrangement links TRBV7-2 to TRBJ2-1; tentative D call: TRBD2 (5 bases). Trimming pared 3 bases from V and 0 bases from J, leaving 6 bases between. CDR1 is SGHTA and CDR2 is FQGNSA in the germline V gene. There are 14 residues in the CDR3. This chain's CDR3 is CASSFDYSYNEQFF. CDR3 nucleotides: TGTGCCAGCAGCTTTGACTACTCCTACAATGAGCAGTTCTTC. Full variable domain (outside the CDR3, taken from reference TRBV7-2 and TRBJ2-1): GAGVSQSPSNKVTEKGKDVELRCDPISGHTALYWYRQSLGQGLEFLIYFQGNSAPDKSGLPSDRFSAERTGGSVSTLTIQRTQQEDSAVYLCASSFDYSYNEQFFGPGTRLTVL.

The J gene is TRBJ2-7, the V gene TRBV9; no clear D. The germline CDR1 and CDR2 sequences are SGDLS and YYNGEE. The CDR3 contains 13 residues. V was clipped by 0 bases and J by 10 bases, with 14 bases between them. CDR3 sequence: CASSVEVKGNQYF. CDR3 DNA sequence: TGTGCCAGCAGCGTAGAAGTTAAGGGTAACCAGTACTTC.

V is TRBV25-1 and J is TRBJ2-7; maybe TRBD2 (5 bases). The CDR3 contains 13 residues. The V gene's germline CDR1 is MGHDK and CDR2 SYGVNS. V lost 4 bases and J 2 bases, leaving 9 bases between the germline ends. The CDR3 loop is CASSAAAAYEQYF. The CDR3 DNA is TGTGCCAGCAGTGCAGCGGCAGCCTACGAGCAGTACTTC.